Each of the 16 T cell receptor beta chains below was sequenced from the same sample in a study of blood T cell repertoires in COVID-19. TCRdb's table, derived via immunoSEQ multiplex PCR, lists solely in-frame clones and lacks some. The sample lists fewer than 400,000 clones; 88% were seen once. The sequencing input was PBMCs or T cells enriched from blood (not recorded which). The source is a young man who had recovered from COVID-19.

The gene calls are TRBV11-2 and TRBJ1-1; D is undetermined. The V end lost 2 bases, the J end lost 0 bases, and 13 bases lay between the germline ends. The CDR3 is 16 residues long. Germline assignment: CDR1 SGHAT and CDR2 FQNNGV. As DNA, the CDR3 is TGTGCCAGCAGCTTATCGTTCGGGTTCATGAACACTGAAGCTTTCTTT. It translates to CASSLSFGFMNTEAFF.

This chain uses TRBV19 with TRBJ1-5, with unresolved D. Trimming pared 5 bases from V and 5 bases from J, leaving 16 bases between. CDR1 is LNHDA, CDR2 SQIVND, per germline (reference sequence). This CDR3 is 15 amino acids long. CDR3 nucleotides: TGTGCCAGTAGTTTTGTGGCAGAGCGAGATCAGCCCCAGCATTTT. Its protein product is CASSFVAERDQPQHF.

The chain employs TRBV27 and TRBJ2-2; 8 nucleotides agree with TRBD2. The V gene's germline CDR1 is MNHEY and CDR2 SMNVEV (reference sequence). V shed 6 bases, J shed 4 bases, and the junction held 7 bases outside the gene matches. The CDR3 totals 15 residues. For the CDR3, the DNA is TGTGCCAGCAGGACCGGGGGGGCGGTCACCGGGGAGCTGTTTTTT. This codes for CASRTGGAVTGELFF.

The rearrangement uses TRBV6-5 and TRBJ1-6, with TRBD1 matching 7 bases. Germline trimming cut 5 bases from V and 7 bases from J; bases unmatched to any gene: 8. Germline V CDR1 and CDR2: MNHEY, SVGAGI. CDR3 length: 15 residues. CDR3: CASSTFQGDNSPLHF. Written as DNA, the CDR3 is TGTGCCAGCAGTACTTTTCAGGGGGACAATTCACCCCTCCACTTT.

The chain is built from TRBV28 and TRBJ1-3; no definite D call. V was shortened by 3 bases and J by 1 base, with 13 bases between the two germline ends. CDR1 and CDR2 from the germline V gene are MDHEN and SYDVKM. CDR3 length: 16 amino acids. CDR3 loop: CASSFVGRWSGNTIYF. CDR3 coding DNA: TGTGCCAGCAGTTTCGTAGGGAGATGGTCTGGAAACACCATATATTTT. The full variable domain, with the rest looked up from reference TRBV28 and TRBJ1-3, is DVKVTQSSRYLVKRTGEKVFLECVQDMDHENMFWYRQDPGLGLRLIYFSYDVKMKEKGDIPEGYSVSREKKERFSLILESASTNQTSMYLCASSFVGRWSGNTIYFGEGSWLTVV.

The chain combines TRBV6-4 with TRBJ2-5, with D possibly being TRBD1 (6 bases). Germline V gene data show CDR1 as MRHNA and CDR2 as SNTAGT. Trimming took 6 bases from V and 4 from J, leaving 15 bases between them. CDR3 length: 14 residues. The CDR3 DNA reads as TGTGCCAGCAGAATACTCCCCAGGGGAGAGACCCAGTACTTC. Amino acids: CASRILPRGETQYF.

This chain joins TRBV15 and TRBJ1-6; a possible D gene is TRBD1 (6 bases). CDR1 is LNHNV, CDR2 YYDKDF, per germline (reference sequence). Trimming took off 3 bases at V and 11 bases at J, with 8 bases between the two ends. The CDR3 has 12 amino acids. CDR3 bases: TGTGCCACCAGCAGTTCAGGGGCACCCCTCCACTTT. Amino acid sequence: CATSSSGAPLHF.

V and J are TRBV7-2 and TRBJ2-5; 8 nucleotides agree with TRBD1. Looked up from germline, CDR1 is SGHTA and CDR2 is FQGNSA. The CDR3 has 14 residues. Trimming at V came to 3 bases and at J to 5 bases, leaving 5 bases not matched to a gene. In nucleotides, the CDR3 is TGTGCCAGCAGCTTTCAGGGGGCGCGGGAGACCCAGTACTTC. Translating gives CASSFQGARETQYF.

The chain employs TRBV19 and TRBJ1-5; D is unclear. Germline V gene data show CDR1 as LNHDA and CDR2 as SQIVND (reference sequence). The CDR3 totals 12 residues. Trimming cost V 0 bases and J 6 bases, with 3 bases left between them. For the CDR3, the DNA is TGTGCCAGTAGTATAGACGTTCAGCCCCAGCATTTT. Encoded protein: CASSIDVQPQHF.

This chain uses TRBV5-4 with TRBJ1-3, with D tentatively TRBD1 (5 bases). Trimming took 4 bases from V and 0 from J, leaving 20 bases between them. The CDR3 covers 18 residues. The germline V gene has CDR1 SGHNT and CDR2 YYREEE (reference sequence). The DNA for the CDR3 is TGTGCCAGCAGCCCCCAGGGTGCAGCGGGGTTCTCTGGAAACACCATATATTTT. This encodes CASSPQGAAGFSGNTIYF.

The chain is built from TRBV18 and TRBJ1-2, with D perhaps matching TRBD1 (6 bases). The CDR3 extends over 16 amino acids. Deletions cut 2 bases from V and 4 bases from J, with 17 bases between. The germline V gene has CDR1 KGHSH and CDR2 LQKENI. The DNA for the CDR3 is TGTGCCAGCTCACCAGGGGTCGGGGGGGCCCCCTATGGCTACACCTTC. This codes for CASSPGVGGAPYGYTF. Complete variable domain (other parts from reference TRBV18 and TRBJ1-2): NAGVMQNPRHLVRRRGQEARLRCSPMKGHSHVYWYRQLPEEGLKFMVYLQKENIIDESGMPKERFSAEFPKEGPSILRIQQVVRGDSAAYFCASSPGVGGAPYGYTFGSGTRLTVV.

The V and J genes are TRBV5-1 and TRBJ2-7, with D hard to call. The CDR3 is 13 residues long. The ends were cut back, 4 bases at V and 0 bases at J, with 8 bases in the middle. CDR1 and CDR2 from the germline V gene are SGHRS and YFSETQ. CDR3 nucleotide sequence: TGCGCCAGCAGCGGTTCGGGCTCCTACGAGCAGTACTTC. It codes for CASSGSGSYEQYF.

The chain recombines TRBV18 with TRBJ2-3, with D maybe TRBD2 (6 bases). Trimming removed 4 bases from V and 4 bases from J, with 15 bases in between. Germline V gene lookup returns CDR1 KGHSH and CDR2 LQKENI. The CDR3 runs to 15 residues. This CDR3 is CASSLIVGGSDTQYF. CDR3 nucleotides: TGTGCCAGCTCACTAATCGTCGGGGGATCAGATACGCAGTATTTT.

The V call is TRBV5-1, the J call TRBJ1-6, with 9 bases lining up with TRBD1. With 0 bases clipped from V and 5 bases from J, the junction kept 9 bases outside the gene matches. Looked up from germline, CDR1 is SGHRS and CDR2 is YFSETQ. This CDR3 region has 18 residues. The CDR3 nucleotides read TGCGCCAGCAGCTTGGTGACGAGCTGGACAGGGGATAATTCACCCCTCCACTTT. It yields the protein CASSLVTSWTGDNSPLHF.

The gene calls are TRBV2 and TRBJ2-2; a weak D match, TRBD2 (5 bases). Germline values: CDR1 SNHLY, CDR2 FYNNEI. The V and J ends lost 9 bases and 7 bases respectively, with 15 bases between them. The CDR3 loop spans 13 amino acids. CDR3 nucleotide sequence: TGTGCCAGTACGGACGTACGGGGCGGGGAGCTGTTTTTT. Protein product: CASTDVRGGELFF.

CDR3 DNA sequence: TGTGCCAGCAGGGTTCGCCGGGACAGGGAAACTGAAGCTTTCTTT. Protein product: CASRVRRDRETEAFF. V usage is TRBV28 and J usage is TRBJ1-1; TRBD1 matches at 9 bases. J was trimmed by 5 bases and V by 6 bases; bases with no gene match: 10. The CDR3 covers 15 residues. Germline-derived CDR1 and CDR2 are MDHEN and SYDVKM.